This T cell receptor (beta chain) was recovered during a study of control samples from healthy donors and cancer patients (TCRdb year 2020). The method behind the library was the immunoSEQ multiplex PCR assay. TCRdb carries this immuneACCESS record with in-frame sequences only. Its versions omit some clonotypes, under half of them owing to an unresolved V gene in the studies checked, with the rest unexplained. For this sample the table gives around 80,000 clones, of which 70% to 90% were detected only once. The ten largest clones capture 5% to 7% of the sample. This clone occurred once. The antigen it binds to is not known. The input lacks base qualities; no much larger clone sits a single base away. The CDR3 covers 15 residues, taking in both the cysteine and the phenylalanine. The sequence is cut down to CDR3 DNA, 45 bases in frame from base 1. CDR1 and CDR2 (SNHLY, FYNNEI) derive from the germline V gene. Trimming accounts for 1 base at V and 7 bases at J, while the number of junction bases matched to no gene is 5.

The specimen sequenced was blood. The receptor was derived from a woman between 50 and 59 years old in good health. This chain joins TRBV2 to TRBJ2-1, with 9 middle bases fitting TRBD2. DNA sequence: TGTGCCAGCAGTGAAGGTGCGGGGGGGTCGAATGAGCAGTTCTTC. Translation gives CASSEGAGGSNEQFF.